This entry is about one T cell receptor beta chain. Its cognate antigen is unknown. TCRdb keeps only in-frame clones here, not all; method: immunoSEQ multiplex PCR. The profile shows tens of thousands of clones, approximately 70% of them singletons. ViraFEST used viral peptide pools to expand antigen-specific CD4+ T cells before sequencing. Following an approximately ten-day culture, CD4+ T cells were purified. Documented for the person is a PCR-confirmed SARS-CoV-2 infection occurring between March and December 2020. These data are taken from a study of vaccination effects on CD4 cells after COVID-19. Study context: The cohort was immunized with two doses of either the BNT162b2 or mRNA-1273 vaccine.

Germline lookup yields CDR1 SEHNR and CDR2 FQNEAQ (reference sequence). This CDR3 has 14 residues. V dropped 8 bases and J dropped 3 bases, with 16 bases sitting between them. The material was CD4+ T cells from PBMCs cultured with a peptide pool, obtained before COVID-19 vaccination. The TCR was taken from a human donor who had a prior SARS-CoV-2 infection. The chain combines TRBV7-9 with TRBJ1-2, with D perhaps TRBD1 (6 bases). The CDR3 loop is CASDPRGEDYGYTF. The CDR3 DNA sequence: TGTGCCAGCGATCCGAGGGGGGAAGACTATGGCTACACCTTC.